Shown below are 9 T cell receptor beta chains from a single sample sequenced in a study of T cell clonotyping in hematopoietic cell transplantation. Produced via immunoSEQ multiplex PCR; TCRdb's table is partial and in-frame only. Here the sample spans under 14,000 clones, roughly nine tenths being singletons. Sequencing was performed on PBMCs, taken 180 days after allogeneic stem cell transplant. The receptors originated from a male patient aged 55 to 69 who had an allogeneic stem cell transplant from an unrelated donor, so the T cells may come from the graft donor. Some clones in this sample may be carry-over from other donors' samples.

This rearrangement joins TRBV6-1 to TRBJ1-6, with TRBD1 identical over 8 bases. The CDR3 is 14 amino acids. Germline CDR1 and CDR2: MNHNS and SASEGT. V lost 5 bases and J lost 8; bases outside the gene matches: 5. CDR3: CASSKGQVDSPLHF. CDR3 coding DNA: TGTGCCAGCAGTAAGGGACAGGTTGATTCACCCCTCCACTTT.

The chain joins TRBV6-6 to TRBJ1-5; weak D call: TRBD1 (5 bases). Germline lookup yields CDR1 MNHNY and CDR2 SVGAGI (reference sequence). V was cut by 8 bases and J by 4 bases, with 12 bases left in between. The CDR3 extends over 13 amino acids. The CDR3 DNA sequence: TGTGCCAGCTTAGGGACGCTAAATCAGCCCCAGCATTTT. Translation gives CASLGTLNQPQHF.

The J gene is TRBJ2-7, the V gene TRBV4-1, with 9 bases that match TRBD2. This CDR3 has 14 amino acids. Germline lookup yields CDR1 MGHRA and CDR2 YSYEKL. Unmatched junction bases numbered 4, after V lost 5 bases and J lost 2 bases. The CDR3 coding sequence is TGCGCCAGCAGCGAAGCGGGGGGAGCCTACGAGCAGTACTTC. Protein sequence: CASSEAGGAYEQYF.

CDR3 DNA sequence: TGTGCCAGCAGTTTACGCCCAGGGAAGAACACTGAAGCTTTCTTT. Amino acids: CASSLRPGKNTEAFF. V usage is TRBV27 and J usage is TRBJ1-1; TRBD1 is a possible D gene (5 bases). CDR1 and CDR2 (germline): MNHEY, SMNVEV (reference sequence). Trimming pared 2 bases from V and 1 base from J, leaving 11 bases between. This CDR3 has 15 amino acids.

The V and J genes are TRBV5-6 and TRBJ1-2; D ambiguous. Deletions cut 3 bases from V and 6 bases from J, with 6 bases between. This CDR3 contains 11 residues. Germline V gene sequence: CDR1 SGHDT, CDR2 YYEEEE. The CDR3 sequence is CASSWANGYTF. The DNA of the CDR3 is TGTGCCAGCAGCTGGGCCAATGGCTACACCTTC.

This sequence joins TRBV19 and TRBJ1-3, with D hard to call. This CDR3 has 14 amino acids. The germline V gene encodes CDR1 LNHDA and CDR2 SQIVND (reference sequence). Deletions cut 9 bases from V and 0 bases from J, with 12 bases between. The CDR3 region has the DNA TGTGCCAGCCGTTACAGCAACTCTGGAAACACCATATATTTT. Residues: CASRYSNSGNTIYF.

This clone appeared a few times. The chain uses TRBV10-3 and TRBJ2-2, with TRBD1 matching 7 bases. The V and J ends lost 4 bases and 0 bases, in that order; junction bases with no gene match: 2. This CDR3 region has 15 residues. Germline CDR1 and CDR2: ENHRY and SYGVKD. DNA for the CDR3: TGTGCCATCAGTGTAGGGACAGCGAACACCGGGGAGCTGTTTTTT. It specifies CAISVGTANTGELFF.

This clone was observed once. V is TRBV7-9 and J is TRBJ1-1, with D perhaps matching TRBD1 (5 bases). CDR1 is SEHNR, CDR2 FQNEAQ, per germline (reference sequence). The CDR3 length is 17 residues. Deletions cut 0 bases from V and 1 base from J, with 15 bases between. The CDR3 DNA reads TGTGCCAGCAGCTTAGCTCCAGGGTGGCATTCGAACACTGAAGCTTTCTTT. Amino acids: CASSLAPGWHSNTEAFF.

The chain is built from TRBV25-1 and TRBJ2-5; tentatively, D is TRBD1 (6 bases). CDR1 and CDR2 (germline): MGHDK, SYGVNS. The CDR3 loop spans 15 amino acids. Trimming left V 7 bases short and J 1 base short, with 16 bases between. The CDR3 is CASTNPGTSQETQYF. The CDR3 nucleotides are TGTGCCAGCACGAACCCCGGGACATCCCAAGAGACCCAGTACTTC. Looking up the rest from reference TRBV25-1 and TRBJ2-5 gives the full variable domain: EADIYQTPRYLVIGTGKKITLECSQTMGHDKMYWYQQDPGMELHLIHYSYGVNSTEKGDLSSESTVSRIRTEHFPLTLESARPSHTSQYLCASTNPGTSQETQYFGPGTRLLVL.